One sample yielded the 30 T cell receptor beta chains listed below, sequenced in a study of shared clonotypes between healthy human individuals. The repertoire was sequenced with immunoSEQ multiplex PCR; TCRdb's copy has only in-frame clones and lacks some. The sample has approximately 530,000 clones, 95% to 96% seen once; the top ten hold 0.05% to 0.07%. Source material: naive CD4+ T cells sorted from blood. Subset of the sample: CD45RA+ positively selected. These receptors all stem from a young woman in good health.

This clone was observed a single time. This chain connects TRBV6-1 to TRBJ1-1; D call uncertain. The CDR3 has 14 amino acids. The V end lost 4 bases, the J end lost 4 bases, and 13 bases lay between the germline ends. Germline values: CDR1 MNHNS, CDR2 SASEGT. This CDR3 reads CASSGRAGSTEAFF. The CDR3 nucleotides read TGTGCCAGCAGTGGGCGGGCGGGGAGCACTGAAGCTTTCTTT.

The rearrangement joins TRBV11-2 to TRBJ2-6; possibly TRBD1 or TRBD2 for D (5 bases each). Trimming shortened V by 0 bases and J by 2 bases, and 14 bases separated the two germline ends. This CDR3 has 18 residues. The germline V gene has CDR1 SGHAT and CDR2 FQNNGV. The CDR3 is CASSLDQSGRAGANVLTF. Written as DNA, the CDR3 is TGTGCCAGCAGCTTAGATCAGTCGGGGCGCGCTGGGGCCAACGTCCTGACTTTC.

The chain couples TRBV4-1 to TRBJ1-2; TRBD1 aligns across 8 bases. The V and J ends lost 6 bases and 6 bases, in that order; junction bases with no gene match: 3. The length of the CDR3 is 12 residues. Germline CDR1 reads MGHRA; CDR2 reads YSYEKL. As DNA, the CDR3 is TGCGCCAGCAGTGGGACAGGCGATGGCTACACCTTC. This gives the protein CASSGTGDGYTF.

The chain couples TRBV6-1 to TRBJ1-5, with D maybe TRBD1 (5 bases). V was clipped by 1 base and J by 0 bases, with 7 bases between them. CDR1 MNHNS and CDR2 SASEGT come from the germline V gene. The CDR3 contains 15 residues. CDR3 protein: CASSEDGTSNQPQHF. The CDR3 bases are TGTGCCAGCAGTGAAGATGGGACTAGCAATCAGCCCCAGCATTTT.

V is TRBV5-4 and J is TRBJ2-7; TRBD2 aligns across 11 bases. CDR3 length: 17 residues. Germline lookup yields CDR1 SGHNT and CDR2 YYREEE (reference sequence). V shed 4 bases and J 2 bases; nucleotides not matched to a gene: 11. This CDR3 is CASSRALTSGRPYEQYF. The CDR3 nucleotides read TGTGCCAGCAGCCGCGCGTTAACTAGCGGGAGACCCTACGAGCAGTACTTC.

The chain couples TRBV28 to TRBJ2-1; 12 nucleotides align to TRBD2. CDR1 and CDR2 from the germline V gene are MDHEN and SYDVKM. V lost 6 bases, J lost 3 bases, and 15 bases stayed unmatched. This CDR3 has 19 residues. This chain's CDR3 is CASSSSIIPGLAGYNEQFF. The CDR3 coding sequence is TGTGCCAGCAGCTCTTCAATCATTCCGGGACTAGCGGGCTACAATGAGCAGTTCTTC.

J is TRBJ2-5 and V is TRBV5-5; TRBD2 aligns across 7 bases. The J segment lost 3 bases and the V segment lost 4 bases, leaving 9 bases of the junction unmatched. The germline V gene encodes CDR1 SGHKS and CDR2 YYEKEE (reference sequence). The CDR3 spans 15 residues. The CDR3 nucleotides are TGTGCCAGCAGCCAAAGGGGACTACAGGAAGAGACCCAGTACTTC. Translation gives CASSQRGLQEETQYF.

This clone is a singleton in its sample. CDR3 sequence reads: CASSRTGRDYTGYTF. The CDR3, as DNA: TGTGCCAGCAGTAGGACAGGGAGGGATTACACTGGCTACACCTTC. The chain carries TRBV28 and TRBJ1-2; 8 nucleotides match TRBD1. CDR1 is MDHEN and CDR2 is SYDVKM in the germline V gene. V dropped 5 bases and J dropped 7; count of bases not matched to a gene: 12. The CDR3 contains 15 residues.

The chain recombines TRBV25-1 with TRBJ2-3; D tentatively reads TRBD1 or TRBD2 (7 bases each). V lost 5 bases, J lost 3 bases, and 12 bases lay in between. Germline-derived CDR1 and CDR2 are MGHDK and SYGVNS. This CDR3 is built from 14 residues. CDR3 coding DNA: TGTGCCAGCAGTTCCAGGGGGGGTACAGATACGCAGTATTTT. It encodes CASSSRGGTDTQYF.

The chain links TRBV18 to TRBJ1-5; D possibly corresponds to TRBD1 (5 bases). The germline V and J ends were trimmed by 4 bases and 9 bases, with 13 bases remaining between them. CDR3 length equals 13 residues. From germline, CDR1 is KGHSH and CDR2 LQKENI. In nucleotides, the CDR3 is TGTGCCAGCTCACGCGGGGGGACGGGGCCCCAGCATTTT. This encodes CASSRGGTGPQHF.

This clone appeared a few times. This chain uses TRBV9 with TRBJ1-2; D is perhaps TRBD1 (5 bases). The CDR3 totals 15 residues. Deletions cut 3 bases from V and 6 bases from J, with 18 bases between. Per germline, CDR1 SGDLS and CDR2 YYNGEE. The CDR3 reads CASSANRSPTHGYTF. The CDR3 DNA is TGTGCCAGCAGCGCAAACAGGTCCCCGACGCATGGCTACACCTTC.

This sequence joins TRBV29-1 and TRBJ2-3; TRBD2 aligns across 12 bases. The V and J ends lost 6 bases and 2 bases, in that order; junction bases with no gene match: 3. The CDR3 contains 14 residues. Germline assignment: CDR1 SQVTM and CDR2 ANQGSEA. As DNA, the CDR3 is TGCAGCGTCCGACTAGCGGGAGTCACAGATACGCAGTATTTT. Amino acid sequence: CSVRLAGVTDTQYF.

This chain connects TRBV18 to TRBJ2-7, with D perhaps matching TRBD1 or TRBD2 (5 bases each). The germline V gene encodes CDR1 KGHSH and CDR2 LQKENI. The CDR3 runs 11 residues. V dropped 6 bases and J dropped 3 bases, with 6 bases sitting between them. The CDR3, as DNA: TGTGCCAGCTCGGGGGACTACGAGCAGTACTTC. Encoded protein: CASSGDYEQYF. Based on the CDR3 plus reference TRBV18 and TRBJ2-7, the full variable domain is NAGVMQNPRHLVRRRGQEARLRCSPMKGHSHVYWYRQLPEEGLKFMVYLQKENIIDESGMPKERFSAEFPKEGPSILRIQQVVRGDSAAYFCASSGDYEQYFGPGTRLTVT.

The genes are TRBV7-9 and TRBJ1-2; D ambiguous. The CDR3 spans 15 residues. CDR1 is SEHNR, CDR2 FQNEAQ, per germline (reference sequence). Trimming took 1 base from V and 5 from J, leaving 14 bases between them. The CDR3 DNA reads TGTGCCAGCAGCTTAGAGGCCGGCAGACATTATGGCTACACCTTC. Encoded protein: CASSLEAGRHYGYTF.

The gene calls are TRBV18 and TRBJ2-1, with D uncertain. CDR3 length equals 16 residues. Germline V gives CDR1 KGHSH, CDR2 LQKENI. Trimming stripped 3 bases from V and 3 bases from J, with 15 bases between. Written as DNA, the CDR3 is TGTGCCAGCTCACCCGTAAGTAATTCTCGCTACAATGAGCAGTTCTTC. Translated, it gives CASSPVSNSRYNEQFF.

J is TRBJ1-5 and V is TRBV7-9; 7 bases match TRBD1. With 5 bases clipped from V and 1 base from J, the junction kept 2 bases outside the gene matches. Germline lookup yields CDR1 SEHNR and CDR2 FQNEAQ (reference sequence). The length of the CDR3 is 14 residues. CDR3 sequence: CASSLQGSNQPQHF. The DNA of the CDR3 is TGTGCCAGCAGCCTACAGGGGAGCAATCAGCCCCAGCATTTT.

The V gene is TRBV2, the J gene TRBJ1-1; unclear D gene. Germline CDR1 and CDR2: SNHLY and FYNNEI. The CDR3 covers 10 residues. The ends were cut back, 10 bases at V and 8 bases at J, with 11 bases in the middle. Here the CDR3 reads CAIAPQEAFF. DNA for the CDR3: TGTGCCATCGCACCCCAGGAAGCTTTCTTT.

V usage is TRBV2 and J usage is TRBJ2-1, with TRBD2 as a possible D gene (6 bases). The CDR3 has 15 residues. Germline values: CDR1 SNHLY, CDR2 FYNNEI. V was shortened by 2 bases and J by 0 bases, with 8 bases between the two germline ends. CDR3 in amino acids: CASSEYGSSYNEQFF. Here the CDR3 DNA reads TGTGCCAGCAGTGAATACGGGAGCTCCTACAATGAGCAGTTCTTC.

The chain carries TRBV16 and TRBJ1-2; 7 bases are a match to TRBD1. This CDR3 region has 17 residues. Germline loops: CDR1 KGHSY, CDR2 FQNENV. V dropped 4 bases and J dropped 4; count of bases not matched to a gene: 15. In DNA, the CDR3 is TGTGCCAGCAGCCCTGGCCCCGGGACAGTAAACACCTATGGCTACACCTTC. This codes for CASSPGPGTVNTYGYTF.

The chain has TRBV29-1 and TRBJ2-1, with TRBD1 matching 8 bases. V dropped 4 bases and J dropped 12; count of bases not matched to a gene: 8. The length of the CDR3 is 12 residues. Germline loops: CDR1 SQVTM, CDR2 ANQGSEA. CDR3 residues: CSVAPATGAQFF. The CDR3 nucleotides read TGCAGCGTTGCCCCCGCGACAGGGGCGCAGTTCTTC.

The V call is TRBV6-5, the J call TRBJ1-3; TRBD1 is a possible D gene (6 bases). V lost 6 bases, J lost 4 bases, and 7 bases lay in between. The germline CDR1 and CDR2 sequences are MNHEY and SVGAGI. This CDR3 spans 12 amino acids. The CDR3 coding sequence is TGTGCCAGCAGGGACAGCGGAAACACCATATATTTT. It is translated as CASRDSGNTIYF.

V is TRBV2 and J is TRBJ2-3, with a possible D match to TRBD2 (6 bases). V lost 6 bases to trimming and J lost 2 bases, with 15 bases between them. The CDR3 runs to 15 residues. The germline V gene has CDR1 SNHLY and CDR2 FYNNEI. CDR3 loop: CASRGDGGDTDTQYF. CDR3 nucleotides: TGTGCCAGCAGAGGGGACGGAGGGGACACAGATACGCAGTATTTT.

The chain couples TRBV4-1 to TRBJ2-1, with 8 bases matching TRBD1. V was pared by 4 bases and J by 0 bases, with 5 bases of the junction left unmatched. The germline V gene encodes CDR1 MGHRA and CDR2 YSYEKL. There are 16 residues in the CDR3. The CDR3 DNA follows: TGCGCCAGCAGCCCCCAACAGGGGGACTCCTACAATGAGCAGTTCTTC. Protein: CASSPQQGDSYNEQFF.

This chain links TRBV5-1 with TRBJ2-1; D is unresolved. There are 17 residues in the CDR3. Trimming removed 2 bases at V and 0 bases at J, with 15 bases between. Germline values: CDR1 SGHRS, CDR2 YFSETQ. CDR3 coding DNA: TGCGCCAGCAGCTTTATTGCAGCTAGTAGCTCCTACAATGAGCAGTTCTTC. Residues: CASSFIAASSSYNEQFF. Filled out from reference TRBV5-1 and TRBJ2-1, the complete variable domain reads KAGVTQTPRYLIKTRGQQVTLSCSPISGHRSVSWYQQTPGQGLQFLFEYFSETQRNKGNFPGRFSGRQFSNSRSEMNVSTLELGDSALYLCASSFIAASSSYNEQFFGPGTRLTVL.

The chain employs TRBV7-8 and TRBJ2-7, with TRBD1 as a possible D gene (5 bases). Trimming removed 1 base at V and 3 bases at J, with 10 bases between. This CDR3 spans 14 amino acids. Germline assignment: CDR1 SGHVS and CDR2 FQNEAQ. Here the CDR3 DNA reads TGTGCCAGCAGCTTAGGTAGGGGCATCTACGAGCAGTACTTC. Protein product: CASSLGRGIYEQYF.

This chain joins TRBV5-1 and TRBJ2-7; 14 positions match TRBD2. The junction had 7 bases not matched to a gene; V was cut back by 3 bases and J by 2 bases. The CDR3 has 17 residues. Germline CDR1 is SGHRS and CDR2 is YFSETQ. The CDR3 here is CASSSMGLAGVAYEQYF. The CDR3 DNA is TGCGCCAGCAGCTCGATGGGACTAGCGGGAGTTGCCTACGAGCAGTACTTC.

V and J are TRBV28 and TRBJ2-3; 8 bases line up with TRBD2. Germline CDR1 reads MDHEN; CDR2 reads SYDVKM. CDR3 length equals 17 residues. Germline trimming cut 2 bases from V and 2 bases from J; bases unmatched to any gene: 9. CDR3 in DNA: TGTGCCAGCAGTTTAACCTCTTGGCGGGAGGTCACAGATACGCAGTATTTT. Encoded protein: CASSLTSWREVTDTQYF.

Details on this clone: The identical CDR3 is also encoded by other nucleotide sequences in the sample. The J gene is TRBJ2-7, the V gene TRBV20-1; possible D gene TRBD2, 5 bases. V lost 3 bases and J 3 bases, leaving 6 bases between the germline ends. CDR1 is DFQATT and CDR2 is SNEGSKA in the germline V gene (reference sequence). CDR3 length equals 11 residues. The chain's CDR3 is CSASRGYEQYF. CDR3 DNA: TGCAGTGCTAGCCGGGGCTACGAGCAGTACTTC.

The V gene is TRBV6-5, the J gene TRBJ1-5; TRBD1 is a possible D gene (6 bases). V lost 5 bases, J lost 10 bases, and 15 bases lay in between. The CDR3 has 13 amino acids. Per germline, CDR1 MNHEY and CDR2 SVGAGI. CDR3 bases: TGTGCCAGCAGTCTTGACAGGTTCGATCCCCAGCATTTT. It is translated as CASSLDRFDPQHF.

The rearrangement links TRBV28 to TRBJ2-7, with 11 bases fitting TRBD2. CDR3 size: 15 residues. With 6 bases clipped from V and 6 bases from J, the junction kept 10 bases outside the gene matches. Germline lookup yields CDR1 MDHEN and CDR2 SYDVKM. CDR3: CASRHLAGGLGEQYF. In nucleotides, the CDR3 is TGTGCCAGCAGGCATCTAGCGGGAGGTCTTGGCGAGCAGTACTTC.